The 25 T cell receptor beta chains below were found in one sample sequenced in a study of blood T cell repertoires in COVID-19. Data came from immunoSEQ multiplex PCR; TCRdb stores just in-frame clones and leaves some out. Seen here are 350,000 or so clones, roughly 90% observed once, and the top ten hold over 3.5%. The sample was peripheral blood. These receptors originate from a woman aged 55 to 70 with COVID-19, enrolled during active disease.

CDR3: CASRPGTQGEAFF. CDR3 nucleotide sequence: TGTGCCAGCAGGCCCGGGACACAAGGTGAAGCTTTCTTT. V and J are TRBV6-5 and TRBJ1-1, with D possibly TRBD1 on 6 matching bases. Germline V lookup: CDR1 MNHEY, CDR2 SVGAGI. Trimming shortened V by 6 bases and J by 7 bases, and 15 bases separated the two germline ends. The CDR3 covers 13 residues.

V and J are TRBV28 and TRBJ1-1, with TRBD1 as a possible D gene (6 bases). The CDR3 length is 14 residues. V was trimmed by 3 bases and J by 2 bases, leaving 10 bases between them. CDR1 is MDHEN and CDR2 is SYDVKM in the germline V gene. The CDR3 nucleotides read TGTGCCAGCAGTTTCAGGGACATCAACACTGAAGCTTTCTTT. Translation: CASSFRDINTEAFF.

This chain uses TRBV3-1 (or the pseudogene TRBV3-2) with TRBJ1-1; D unresolved. V lost 4 bases, J lost 8 bases, and 17 bases lay in between. CDR3 length equals 14 residues. Germline V gene lookup returns CDR1 LGHDT and CDR2 YNNKEL (reference sequence). The CDR3 loop reads CASSLRTTQAEAFF. DNA of the CDR3: TGTGCCAGCAGCCTTCGAACCACCCAAGCGGAAGCTTTCTTT.

This chain uses TRBV5-1 with TRBJ2-2, with 11 bases aligning to TRBD1. The CDR3 consists of 15 residues. Per germline, CDR1 SGHRS and CDR2 YFSETQ. With 4 bases clipped from V and 7 bases from J, the junction kept 6 bases outside the gene matches. The CDR3 DNA follows: TGCGCCAGCAGCCCCGGACAGGGGGCGTTCGGGGAGCTGTTTTTT. This encodes CASSPGQGAFGELFF.

The rearrangement links TRBV7-8 to TRBJ1-3, with D hard to call. The CDR3 consists of 14 residues. The V gene's germline CDR1 is SGHVS and CDR2 FQNEAQ. Trimming left V 6 bases short and J 0 bases short, with 9 bases between. The CDR3 spells CASRLTSSGNTIYF. The CDR3 DNA follows: TGTGCCAGCAGGTTAACAAGCTCTGGAAACACCATATATTTT.

The rearrangement links TRBV18 to TRBJ2-3, with D hard to call. Per the germline V gene, CDR1 is KGHSH and CDR2 is LQKENI. The CDR3 has 13 residues. Trimming left V 6 bases short and J 5 bases short, with 12 bases between. The CDR3 region is CASSHGSLDTQYF. CDR3 nucleotides: TGTGCCAGCTCTCACGGGTCTTTAGATACGCAGTATTTT.

The chain uses TRBV7-3 and TRBJ1-1; D may be TRBD1 (6 bases). This CDR3 is built from 15 residues. Between the trimmed V and J ends, which lost 0 bases and 5 bases, there was a span of 13 bases. The germline CDR1 and CDR2 sequences are SGHTA and FQGTGA. Here the CDR3 reads CASSLTAGVRTEAFF. For the CDR3, the DNA is TGTGCCAGCAGCTTAACTGCAGGGGTGAGGACTGAAGCTTTCTTT.

The rearrangement links TRBV5-1 to TRBJ2-2; 9 positions match TRBD1. Germline CDR1 is SGHRS and CDR2 is YFSETQ. The length of the CDR3 is 16 residues. The trim removed 1 base at V and 6 bases at J, leaving 7 bases unmatched. CDR3 in DNA: TGCGCCAGCAGCTTGACAACAGGGGGCTTGGCCGGGGAGCTGTTTTTT. Its protein product is CASSLTTGGLAGELFF.

V usage is TRBV7-8 and J usage is TRBJ1-1, with D unclear. In germline, CDR1 is SGHVS, CDR2 FQNEAQ. The germline V and J ends were trimmed by 5 bases and 1 base, with 11 bases remaining between them. The CDR3 is 14 residues long. For the CDR3, the DNA is TGTGCCAGCAGCCCCAGTCTGGCGAACACTGAAGCTTTCTTT. Amino acid sequence: CASSPSLANTEAFF. The full variable domain, its missing parts supplied by reference TRBV7-8 and TRBJ1-1, is GAGVSQSPRYKVAKRGQDVALRCDPISGHVSLFWYQQALGQGPEFLTYFQNEAQLDKSGLPSDRFFAERPEGSVSTLKIQRTQQEDSAVYLCASSPSLANTEAFFGQGTRLTVV.

V usage is TRBV11-2 and J usage is TRBJ2-1; 12 bases are a match to TRBD2. The CDR3 has 19 residues. CDR1 is SGHAT, CDR2 FQNNGV, per germline. The V segment lost 3 bases and the J segment 4 bases; nucleotides outside the gene matches: 13. Written as DNA, the CDR3 is TGTGCCAGCAGCTTGAACAACCTAGCGGGGGGGCCGTTGTACAATGAGCAGTTCTTC. It specifies CASSLNNLAGGPLYNEQFF.

The chain links TRBV28 to TRBJ1-2; 9 positions match TRBD1. CDR3 length: 16 amino acids. Germline CDR1 MDHEN, CDR2 SYDVKM. Trimming took 7 bases from V and 4 from J; bases not matched to a gene: 13. In nucleotides, the CDR3 is TGTGCCAGCATACATCTCCAACAGGGGGCAGGCTATGGCTACACCTTC. It specifies CASIHLQQGAGYGYTF.

The rearrangement links TRBV7-2 to TRBJ2-3, with no clear D. The V gene lost 0 bases and the J gene lost 2 bases, with 15 bases spanning the gap. The CDR3 totals 17 residues. Per germline, CDR1 SGHTA and CDR2 FQGNSA. CDR3 bases: TGTGCCAGCAGCTTAGCCGACCGTACTATGGACACAGATACGCAGTATTTT. Its protein product is CASSLADRTMDTDTQYF.

The chain is built from TRBV10-3 and TRBJ2-2, with D perhaps TRBD1 (5 bases). V was clipped by 10 bases and J by 7 bases, with 13 bases between them. This CDR3 has 12 residues. Germline CDR1 and CDR2: ENHRY and SYGVKD. As DNA, the CDR3 is TGTGCCACTCTGTTGGGGCACGGGGAGCTGTTTTTT. Its protein product is CATLLGHGELFF.

The V call is TRBV12-3 or TRBV12-4, the J call TRBJ1-2, with no clear D. There are 13 residues in the CDR3. Trimming removed 3 bases at V and 4 bases at J, with 9 bases between. Here the CDR3 reads CASSFEVSYGYTF. The CDR3 bases are TGTGCCAGCAGTTTTGAGGTCTCCTATGGCTACACCTTC.

This clone was seen once. The same CDR3 also results from other DNA sequences found in this sample. V usage is TRBV7-9 and J usage is TRBJ2-7; TRBD1 matches 8 bases. Germline V gene data show CDR1 as SEHNR and CDR2 as FQNEAQ (reference sequence). This CDR3 is 14 amino acids long. V trimming: 3 bases; J trimming: 1 base; junction bases outside the gene matches: 2. CDR3 bases: TGTGCCAGCAGCTTCACAGGGGGTTCCTACGAGCAGTACTTC. This gives the protein CASSFTGGSYEQYF.

The chain couples TRBV6-1 to TRBJ2-5; TRBD1 agrees at 7 bases. The CDR3 sequence is 16 residues long. V trimming: 3 bases; J trimming: 3 bases; junction bases outside the gene matches: 10. The germline gives CDR1 MNHNS, CDR2 SASEGT. CDR3 residues: CASSDPPGQTKETQYF. CDR3 in DNA: TGTGCCAGCAGTGACCCACCGGGACAGACAAAAGAGACCCAGTACTTC.

This clone was found once. Other DNA sequences of this sample code for an identical CDR3. The chain combines TRBV6-5 with TRBJ2-7, with TRBD1 identical over 10 bases. CDR1 is MNHEY, CDR2 SVGAGI, per germline. The V gene end was trimmed by 2 bases and the J gene end by 4 bases; junction bases not matched to a gene: 5. CDR3 length: 15 amino acids. The CDR3 region has the DNA TGTGCCAGCAGTTACCGAGACAGGGGGCCGTACGAGCAGTACTTC. This translates into CASSYRDRGPYEQYF.

V is TRBV5-6 and J is TRBJ1-6; 9 bases line up with TRBD1. V lost 0 bases and J lost 7; bases outside the gene matches: 2. Germline V gives CDR1 SGHDT, CDR2 YYEEEE. CDR3 length: 15 residues. This CDR3 is CASSLGGTGNSPLHF. CDR3 in DNA: TGTGCCAGCAGCTTGGGGGGGACAGGGAATTCACCCCTCCACTTT. Variable domain in full (rest from reference TRBV5-6 and TRBJ1-6): DAGVTQSPTHLIKTRGQQVTLRCSPKSGHDTVSWYQQALGQGPQFIFQYYEEEERQRGNFPDRFSGHQFPNYSSELNVNALLLGDSALYLCASSLGGTGNSPLHFGNGTRLTVT.

This clone was found a few times. This sequence joins TRBV19 and TRBJ1-1; the D gene is possibly TRBD1 (6 bases). CDR1 and CDR2 (germline): LNHDA, SQIVND (reference sequence). CDR3 size: 13 residues. The ends were cut back, 6 bases at V and 6 bases at J, with 14 bases in the middle. In nucleotides, the CDR3 is TGTGCCAGTAGGAATTACAGGGACGCTGAAGCTTTCTTT. Protein sequence: CASRNYRDAEAFF.

V is TRBV2 and J is TRBJ1-5; 7 bases line up with TRBD1. This CDR3 spans 18 amino acids. Germline CDR1 and CDR2: SNHLY and FYNNEI. Germline trimming cut 8 bases from V and 0 bases from J; bases unmatched to any gene: 16. The DNA for the CDR3 is TGTGCCAGCTTCCGGGACAGTATCTATCCAGGTAGCAATCAGCCCCAGCATTTT. Its translation: CASFRDSIYPGSNQPQHF.

The chain joins TRBV12-3 or TRBV12-4 to TRBJ1-3; D is unresolved. The CDR3 spans 13 residues. Trimming took 4 bases from V and 1 from J, leaving 5 bases between them. CDR3 nucleotide sequence: TGTGCCAGCAGTTACAGTTCTGGAAACACCATATATTTT. Translation gives CASSYSSGNTIYF.

The chain's CDR3 is CASSFSTGIEAFF. The CDR3 DNA reads TGTGCCAGCAGTTTTTCGACAGGGATTGAAGCTTTCTTT. This chain links TRBV12-3 or TRBV12-4 with TRBJ1-1; TRBD1 matches 7 bases. With V trimmed by 3 bases and J by 7 bases, 5 bases remained unmatched. This CDR3 has 13 residues.

The V call is TRBV5-1, the J call TRBJ1-2, with 8 bases matching TRBD1. Germline V gene data show CDR1 as SGHRS and CDR2 as YFSETQ. The CDR3 runs to 17 residues. With V trimmed by 0 bases and J by 5 bases, 12 bases remained unmatched. The CDR3 bases are TGCGCCAGCAGCTTGGATGACGACAGGGGCTGGGGATATGGCTACACCTTC. Its translation: CASSLDDDRGWGYGYTF.

This chain links TRBV27 with TRBJ2-1, with D possibly matching TRBD2 (6 bases). Trimming took 2 bases from V and 7 from J, leaving 6 bases between them. CDR3 length: 12 residues. Per the germline V gene, CDR1 is MNHEY and CDR2 is SMNVEV (reference sequence). CDR3 in amino acids: CASSLGRNEQFF. In DNA, the CDR3 is TGTGCCAGCAGTTTAGGGAGGAATGAGCAGTTCTTC.

A single count supports this clone. The gene calls are TRBV5-1 and TRBJ2-2; 9 bases are shared with TRBD1. From germline, CDR1 is SGHRS and CDR2 YFSETQ. V was clipped by 4 bases and J by 4 bases; unmatched bases: 14. The CDR3 totals 18 residues. CDR3 DNA sequence: TGCGCCAGCAGCGACAACATCGGGACAGGGTTGTTCACCGGGGAGCTGTTTTTT. The encoded protein is CASSDNIGTGLFTGELFF.